Listed below are T cell receptor beta chains from one sample, sequenced in a study of blood T cell repertoires in COVID-19. Libraries were prepared by immunoSEQ multiplex PCR; TCRdb keeps only in-frame clonotypes and omits some of them. The data hold 200,000 to 300,000 clones, with 84% observed a single time. The sample consisted of peripheral blood. These receptors were obtained from a man in his forties who had recovered from COVID-19. Each CDR3 is given with its conserved first and last residue. D genes are given only for firm matches. The size entry is marked missing in some rows and otherwise reads once, few, many or a size class.

cdr3_nt: TGTGCCATCAGTAAGACCGGGACAGGGGACACTGAAGCTTTCTTT
cdr3_aa: CAISKTGTGDTEAFF
clone_size: -
d_call: TRBD1
v_call: TRBV10-3
j_call: TRBJ1-1

cdr3_nt: TGTGCCAGCAGCTTGGCGTCTAGCGGCCGAGGTTGGTACGAGCAGTACTTC
cdr3_aa: CASSLASSGRGWYEQYF
clone_size: -
d_call: TRBD2
v_call: TRBV5-5
j_call: TRBJ2-7

cdr3_nt: TGTGCCAGTAGTACGACCCGACAGGGTCTAAATGAAAAACTGTTTTTT
cdr3_aa: CASSTTRQGLNEKLFF
clone_size: -
d_call: TRBD1
v_call: TRBV19
j_call: TRBJ1-4

cdr3_nt: TGCGCCAGCAGCTTTTTACAGGGGGAAGAGCGGATAGCTTTCTTT
cdr3_aa: CASSFLQGEERIAFF
clone_size: -
d_call: TRBD1
v_call: TRBV5-1
j_call: TRBJ1-1

cdr3_nt: TGTGCCACTTCTCGGGGGAACTATGGCTACACCTTC
cdr3_aa: CATSRGNYGYTF
clone_size: -
d_call: -
v_call: TRBV24-1
j_call: TRBJ1-2

cdr3_nt: TGTGCCAGCAGCTTAGGGGGCGGGGGCCGGGGTTCACCCCTCCACTTT
cdr3_aa: CASSLGGGGRGSPLHF
clone_size: -
d_call: -
v_call: TRBV7-8
j_call: TRBJ1-6

cdr3_nt: TGTGCCAGCTCAAATGGACAGGGTGCTCAAGAGACCCAGTACTTC
cdr3_aa: CASSNGQGAQETQYF
clone_size: -
d_call: TRBD1
v_call: TRBV18
j_call: TRBJ2-5

cdr3_nt: TGTGCCAGCAGGGGACTTGGGACAGGGGGGACCCAGTACTTC
cdr3_aa: CASRGLGTGGTQYF
clone_size: -
d_call: TRBD1
v_call: TRBV27
j_call: TRBJ2-5

cdr3_nt: TGCGCCAGCAGTGAAGGATATGGGGGACAGGTCAACCCAGCCAAAAACATTCAGTACTTC
cdr3_aa: CASSEGYGGQVNPAKNIQYF
clone_size: -
d_call: TRBD1
v_call: TRBV10-2
j_call: TRBJ2-4

cdr3_nt: TGTGCCAGCAGCAATAGCGGGGGGATCTACGAGCAGTACTTC
cdr3_aa: CASSNSGGIYEQYF
clone_size: once
d_call: TRBD2
v_call: TRBV7-9
j_call: TRBJ2-7

cdr3_nt: TGTGCTAGTGGTTTGGAGGCAGGGGTGATCACAGATACGCAGTATTTT
cdr3_aa: CASGLEAGVITDTQYF
clone_size: -
d_call: -
v_call: TRBV12-5
j_call: TRBJ2-3

cdr3_nt: TGCAGCGGAGCCCGACAATACGGGGAACACGGTGAGCAGTTCTTC
cdr3_aa: CSGARQYGEHGEQFF
clone_size: -
d_call: -
v_call: TRBV29-1
j_call: TRBJ2-1

cdr3_nt: TGCGCCAGCAGCCAAGGACTAGCGGGAAACTACTACAATGAGCAGTTCTTC
cdr3_aa: CASSQGLAGNYYNEQFF
clone_size: -
d_call: TRBD2
v_call: TRBV4-1
j_call: TRBJ2-1

cdr3_nt: TGTGCCATCAGTGAGTCCACGACGGGAGCGGATGAGCAGTTCTTC
cdr3_aa: CAISESTTGADEQFF
clone_size: -
d_call: -
v_call: TRBV10-3
j_call: TRBJ2-1

cdr3_nt: TGTGCCAGCAGCCAAGATATAGGAGCTCTCACAGATACGCAGTATTTT
cdr3_aa: CASSQDIGALTDTQYF
clone_size: -
d_call: -
v_call: TRBV3-1/TRBV3-2
j_call: TRBJ2-3

cdr3_nt: TGTGCCACCAGTGATTCCGGGGACATCAATCAGCCCCAGCATTTT
cdr3_aa: CATSDSGDINQPQHF
clone_size: once
d_call: -
v_call: TRBV24-1
j_call: TRBJ1-5

cdr3_nt: TGCGCCAGCAGCAAGGACAGCTTTAATTCACCCCTCCACTTT
cdr3_aa: CASSKDSFNSPLHF
clone_size: -
d_call: -
v_call: TRBV5-1
j_call: TRBJ1-6